This T cell receptor beta chain was recorded in a study of blood T cells in healthy people across ages. A J-beta primer mix and a sample-barcoded 5' primer were used in a second PCR of about 7 to 12 cycles. Via MiXCR, TCRdb re-called the 5' RACE reads, giving one row per CDR3 protein. In the table there are over 700,000 distinct CDR3 sequences, 25% of which are singletons. Germline V gene sequence: CDR1 SNHLY, CDR2 FYNNEI. The CDR3 totals 14 residues. Total RNA extraction produced at least 5.5 micrograms (per sample) for the study. This clonotype appeared a few times. These sequences were also reported in another study, on T cells of mothers and their children. That paper notes: Samples were provided by three healthy Caucasian mothers and their six children.

The chain has TRBV2 and TRBJ2-5, with 13 bases lining up with TRBD2. The end of the DNA is better explained by TRBJ2-1, so the J call may be wrong. The sequencing sample was made of blood. The TCR sequence derives from a boy between 10 and 17 years old in good health. CDR3 sequence (DNA): TGTGCCAGCCTTGGGACTAGCGGGATTAATGAGCAGTTCTTC. The encoded protein is CASLGTSGINEQFF.